These 9 T cell receptor beta chains originate from one sample sequenced in a study of cytomegalovirus exposure and HLA in healthy donors. Some clones are missing from TCRdb's copy, which holds only in-frame ones; the method was immunoSEQ multiplex PCR. The sample lists more than 130,000 clones, about 91% occurring once. Sample: PBMCs. The source of these receptors is a woman under 30 in good health and CMV-seropositive.

This chain links TRBV28 with TRBJ1-6; D uncertain. CDR1 is MDHEN, CDR2 SYDVKM, per germline. V was clipped by 5 bases and J by 11 bases, with 22 bases between them. This CDR3 is 16 amino acids long. This CDR3 is CASSGTTQTIITPLHF. The CDR3 nucleotides read TGTGCCAGCAGTGGAACGACACAGACGATTATTACACCCCTCCACTTT. The complete variable domain, with remaining parts taken from reference TRBV28 and TRBJ1-6, reads DVKVTQSSRYLVKRTGEKVFLECVQDMDHENMFWYRQDPGLGLRLIYFSYDVKMKEKGDIPEGYSVSREKKERFSLILESASTNQTSMYLCASSGTTQTIITPLHFGNGTRLTVT.

This clone was seen a few times. The gene calls are TRBV7-9 and TRBJ1-5; the D gene is possibly TRBD1 (5 bases). CDR3 length: 15 amino acids. Trimming took off 6 bases at V and 5 bases at J, with 17 bases between the two ends. Germline V gives CDR1 SEHNR, CDR2 FQNEAQ (reference sequence). CDR3 DNA sequence: TGTGCCAGCAGTCCAAACACAGGTTTCGATCAGCCCCAGCATTTT. Translated: CASSPNTGFDQPQHF. Together with reference TRBV7-9 and TRBJ1-5, the CDR3 gives the full variable domain: DTGVSQNPRHKITKRGQNVTFRCDPISEHNRLYWYRQTLGQGPEFLTYFQNEAQLEKSRLLSDRFSAERPKGSFSTLEIQRTEQGDSAMYLCASSPNTGFDQPQHFGDGTRLSIL.

The chain carries TRBV4-1 and TRBJ2-1; TRBD2 matches 11 bases. CDR3 size: 16 residues. The J segment lost 11 bases and the V segment lost 4 bases, leaving 13 bases of the junction unmatched. Germline V gene lookup returns CDR1 MGHRA and CDR2 YSYEKL. CDR3 nucleotides: TGCGCCAGCAGCCCCGCTAGCGGGGGGACCCTTATGCAGCAGTTCTTC. This encodes CASSPASGGTLMQQFF.

The chain combines TRBV19 with TRBJ2-1; no firm D call. There are 17 residues in the CDR3. Germline CDR1 is LNHDA and CDR2 is SQIVND (reference sequence). The V end lost 3 bases, the J end lost 0 bases, and 15 bases lay between the germline ends. The CDR3 DNA is TGTGCCAGTAGTATGGATTGGCCCCGCGGCTCCTACAATGAGCAGTTCTTC. Protein: CASSMDWPRGSYNEQFF. The full variable domain, rest sourced from reference TRBV19 and TRBJ2-1, is DGGITQSPKYLFRKEGQNVTLSCEQNLNHDAMYWYRQDPGQGLRLIYYSQIVNDFQKGDIAEGYSVSREKKESFPLTVTSAQKNPTAFYLCASSMDWPRGSYNEQFFGPGTRLTVL.

The chain uses TRBV11-2 and TRBJ2-7; a possible D gene is TRBD2 (5 bases). V lost 0 bases, J lost 3 bases, and 9 bases lay in between. Per germline, CDR1 SGHAT and CDR2 FQNNGV. CDR3 size: 14 residues. The CDR3 sequence: CASSLETNRYEQYF. The DNA for the CDR3 is TGTGCCAGCAGCTTAGAGACTAATCGCTACGAGCAGTACTTC.

The V gene is TRBV6-5, the J gene TRBJ2-6, with 8 nucleotides matching TRBD1. Germline V gives CDR1 MNHEY, CDR2 SVGAGI. This CDR3 is built from 15 residues. The ends lost 5 bases at V and 2 bases at J; junction bases unmatched: 2. CDR3 region: CASSKDRAGANVLTF. In DNA, the CDR3 is TGTGCCAGCAGTAAGGACAGGGCTGGGGCCAACGTCCTGACTTTC.

The rearrangement links TRBV6-5 to TRBJ1-1; weak D call: TRBD1 (6 bases). CDR3 length equals 15 residues. Trimming pared 2 bases from V and 0 bases from J, leaving 10 bases between. The germline gives CDR1 MNHEY, CDR2 SVGAGI. CDR3 region: CASSYRGALNTEAFF. CDR3 nucleotides: TGTGCCAGCAGTTACCGGGGGGCCCTGAACACTGAAGCTTTCTTT.

This sequence joins TRBV15 and TRBJ1-5; D not certain. Germline CDR1 is LNHNV and CDR2 is YYDKDF (reference sequence). V was pared by 2 bases and J by 7 bases, with 12 bases between. CDR3 length: 14 amino acids. The CDR3 nucleotides are TGTGCCACCAGCAGAAGGAGAGGGTACCAGCCCCAGCATTTT. This codes for CATSRRRGYQPQHF.

This clone was detected only once. The J gene is TRBJ1-2, the V gene TRBV10-1; D perhaps matches TRBD1 (6 bases). CDR1 and CDR2 (germline): WNHNN, SYGVQD (reference sequence). CDR3 length equals 17 residues. The V and J ends lost 0 bases and 2 bases respectively, with 16 bases between them. Here the CDR3 DNA reads TGCGCCAGCAGTGAGTCGCCGAACCCGGGACACAACTATGGCTACACCTTC. It codes for CASSESPNPGHNYGYTF.